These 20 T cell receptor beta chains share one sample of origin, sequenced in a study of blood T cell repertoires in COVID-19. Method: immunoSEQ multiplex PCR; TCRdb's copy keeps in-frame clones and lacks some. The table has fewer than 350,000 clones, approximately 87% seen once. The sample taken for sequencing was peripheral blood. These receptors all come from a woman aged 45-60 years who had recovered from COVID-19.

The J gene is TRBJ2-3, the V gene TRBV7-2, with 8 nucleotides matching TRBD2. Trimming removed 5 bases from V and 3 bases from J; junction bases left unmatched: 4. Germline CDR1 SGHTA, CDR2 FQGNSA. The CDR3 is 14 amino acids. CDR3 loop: CASSPGLETDTQYF. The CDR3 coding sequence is TGTGCCAGCAGCCCGGGACTAGAGACAGATACGCAGTATTTT.

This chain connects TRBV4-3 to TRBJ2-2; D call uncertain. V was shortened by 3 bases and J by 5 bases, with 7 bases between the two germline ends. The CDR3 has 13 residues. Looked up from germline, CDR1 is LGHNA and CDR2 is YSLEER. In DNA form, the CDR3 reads TGCGCCAGCAGCCAGAGAAAGACCGGGGAGCTGTTTTTT. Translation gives CASSQRKTGELFF.

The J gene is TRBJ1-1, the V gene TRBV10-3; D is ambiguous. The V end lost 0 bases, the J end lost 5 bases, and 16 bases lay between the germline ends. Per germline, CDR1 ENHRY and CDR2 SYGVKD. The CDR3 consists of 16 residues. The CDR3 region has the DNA TGTGCCATCAGTGAGTCGATAAGGGAGACGAGGACTGAAGCTTTCTTT. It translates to CAISESIRETRTEAFF.

DNA of the CDR3: TGTGCCAGTAGTTCGGGGACAGAAGAGACCCAGTACTTC. It yields the protein CASSSGTEETQYF. The V gene is TRBV19, the J gene TRBJ2-5, with 7 bases identical to TRBD1. The germline CDR1 and CDR2 sequences are LNHDA and SQIVND (reference sequence). The CDR3 runs to 13 residues. The J segment lost 3 bases and the V segment lost 5 bases, leaving 3 bases of the junction unmatched.

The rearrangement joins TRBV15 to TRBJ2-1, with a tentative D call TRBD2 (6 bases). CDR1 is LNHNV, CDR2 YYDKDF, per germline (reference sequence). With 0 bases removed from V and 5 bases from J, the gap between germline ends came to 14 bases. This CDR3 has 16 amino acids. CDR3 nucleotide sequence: TGTGCCACCAGCAGAGATCGGGGGATCGGGGACAATGAGCAGTTCTTC. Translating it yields CATSRDRGIGDNEQFF.

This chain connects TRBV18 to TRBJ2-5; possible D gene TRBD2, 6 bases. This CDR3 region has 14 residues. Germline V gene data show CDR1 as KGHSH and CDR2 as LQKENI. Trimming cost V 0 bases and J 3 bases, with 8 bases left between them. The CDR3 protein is CASSPPGGKETQYF. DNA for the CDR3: TGTGCCAGCTCACCACCTGGCGGGAAAGAGACCCAGTACTTC.

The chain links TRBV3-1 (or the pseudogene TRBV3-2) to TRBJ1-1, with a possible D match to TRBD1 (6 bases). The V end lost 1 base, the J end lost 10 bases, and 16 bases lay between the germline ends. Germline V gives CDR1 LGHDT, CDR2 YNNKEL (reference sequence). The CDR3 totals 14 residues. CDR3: CASSQGSDPRGAFF. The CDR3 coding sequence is TGTGCCAGCAGCCAAGGATCGGACCCCAGGGGAGCTTTCTTT.

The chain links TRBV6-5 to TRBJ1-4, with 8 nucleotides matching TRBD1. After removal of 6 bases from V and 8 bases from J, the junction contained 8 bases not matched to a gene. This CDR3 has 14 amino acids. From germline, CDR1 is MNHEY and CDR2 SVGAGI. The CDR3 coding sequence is TGTGCCAGCAGGCCTGACAGGGGTGGGGAAAAACTGTTTTTT. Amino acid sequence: CASRPDRGGEKLFF.

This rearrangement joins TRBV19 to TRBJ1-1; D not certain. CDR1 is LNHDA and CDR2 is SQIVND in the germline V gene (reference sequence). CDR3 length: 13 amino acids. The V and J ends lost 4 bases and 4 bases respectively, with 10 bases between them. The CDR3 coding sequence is TGTGCCAGTAGTACCTCCTCCCGCACTGAAGCTTTCTTT. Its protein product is CASSTSSRTEAFF.

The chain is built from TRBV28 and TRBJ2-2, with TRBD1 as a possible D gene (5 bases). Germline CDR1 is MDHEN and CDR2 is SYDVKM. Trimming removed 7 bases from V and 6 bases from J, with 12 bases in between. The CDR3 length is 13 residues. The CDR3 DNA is TGTGCCAGCATCGAAGGGGTCCCCGGGGAGCTGTTTTTT. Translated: CASIEGVPGELFF.

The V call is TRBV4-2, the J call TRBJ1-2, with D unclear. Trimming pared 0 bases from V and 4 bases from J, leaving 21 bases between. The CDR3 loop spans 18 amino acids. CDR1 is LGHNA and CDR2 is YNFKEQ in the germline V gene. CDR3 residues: CASSQDLGQEARGYGYTF. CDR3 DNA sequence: TGTGCCAGCAGCCAAGATTTAGGCCAGGAGGCCCGAGGCTATGGCTACACCTTC.

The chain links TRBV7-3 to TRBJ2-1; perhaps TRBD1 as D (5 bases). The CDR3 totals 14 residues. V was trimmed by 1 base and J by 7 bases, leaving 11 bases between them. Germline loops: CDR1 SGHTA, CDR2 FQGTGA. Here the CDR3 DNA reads TGTGCCAGCAGCTTAAGCAGGGATGTAAATGAGCAGTTCTTC. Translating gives CASSLSRDVNEQFF.

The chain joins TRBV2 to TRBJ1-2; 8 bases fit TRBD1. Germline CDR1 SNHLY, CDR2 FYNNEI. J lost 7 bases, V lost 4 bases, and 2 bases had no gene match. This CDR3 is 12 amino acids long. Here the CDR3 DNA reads TGTGCCAGCAGTGCGGACAGGGTTGGCTACACCTTC. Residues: CASSADRVGYTF.

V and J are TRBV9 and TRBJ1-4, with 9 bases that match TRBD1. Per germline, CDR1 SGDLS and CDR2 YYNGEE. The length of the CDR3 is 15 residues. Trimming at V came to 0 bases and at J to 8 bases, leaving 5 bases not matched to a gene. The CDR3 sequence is CASSVDRGRREKLFF. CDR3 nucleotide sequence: TGTGCCAGCAGCGTAGACAGGGGGCGGCGAGAAAAACTGTTTTTT.

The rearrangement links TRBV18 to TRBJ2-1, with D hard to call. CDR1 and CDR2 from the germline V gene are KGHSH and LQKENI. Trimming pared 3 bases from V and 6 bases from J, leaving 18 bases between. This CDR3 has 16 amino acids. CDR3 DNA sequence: TGTGCCAGCTCACCCAATATCCGGCAGGCAGGCAATGAGCAGTTCTTC. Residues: CASSPNIRQAGNEQFF.

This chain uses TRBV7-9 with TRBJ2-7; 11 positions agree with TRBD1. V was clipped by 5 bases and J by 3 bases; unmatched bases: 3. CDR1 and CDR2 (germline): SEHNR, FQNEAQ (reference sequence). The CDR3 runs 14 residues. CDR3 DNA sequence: TGTGCCAGCAGCAAGGGACAGGGGGTCTACGAGCAGTACTTC. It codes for CASSKGQGVYEQYF.

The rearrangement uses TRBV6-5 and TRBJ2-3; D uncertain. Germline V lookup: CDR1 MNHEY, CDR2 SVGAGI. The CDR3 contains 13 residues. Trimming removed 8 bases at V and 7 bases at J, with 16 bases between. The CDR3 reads CASGLRGRNTQYF. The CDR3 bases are TGTGCCAGCGGCCTCCGAGGCCGAAATACGCAGTATTTT.

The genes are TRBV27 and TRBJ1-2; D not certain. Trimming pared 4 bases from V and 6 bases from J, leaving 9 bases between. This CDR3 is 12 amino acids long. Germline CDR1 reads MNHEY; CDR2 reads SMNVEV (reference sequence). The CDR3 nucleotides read TGTGCCAGCAGTTATAACGGGAATGGCTACACCTTC. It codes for CASSYNGNGYTF.

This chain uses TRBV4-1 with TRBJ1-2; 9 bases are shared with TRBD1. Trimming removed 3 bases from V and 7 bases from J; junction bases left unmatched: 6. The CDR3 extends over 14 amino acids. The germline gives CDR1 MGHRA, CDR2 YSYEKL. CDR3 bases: TGCGCCAGCAGCCAGCCACAGGGGGCGCGTGGCTACACCTTC. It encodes CASSQPQGARGYTF.

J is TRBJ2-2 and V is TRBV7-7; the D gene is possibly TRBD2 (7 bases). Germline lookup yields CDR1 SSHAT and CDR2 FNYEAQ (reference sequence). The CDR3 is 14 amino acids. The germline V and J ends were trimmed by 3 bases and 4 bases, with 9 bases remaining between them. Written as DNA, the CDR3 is TGTGCCAGCAGCTTCGGGGGGCCCACCGGGGAGCTGTTTTTT. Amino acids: CASSFGGPTGELFF.